This entry describes one T cell receptor beta chain. No antigen is known for it. The record has no base qualities; no much larger clone is one base away. This sample is part of a study of beta chain features in type 1 diabetes (dated by TCRdb to about 2018). With respect to the entire study: Mean age, gender distribution, total cell number and subset yield were not different between patients and healthy donors. A total of roughly 100 million sorted cells were examined across all samples, and the number of cells per subset was strongly correlated with RNA yield. Regulatory and stem cell-like memory subsets were isolated from only 8 patients and roughly 8 healthy donors, whereas naive and central memory subsets came from all 30 or so donors. The study compared TCRB repertoires of sorted circulating CD4+ T cell subsets between recently diagnosed type 1 diabetes patients and matched healthy donors. What the research found in general, with its limitations: A moderate but significant shortening of TCRB CDR3 length was observed in type 1 diabetes patients in all four CD4+ subsets. Shorter templates might have been favored by PCR, but patient and control samples were amplified and corrected together, so both groups would have been affected equally by any skew. HLA sub-analyses involved small numbers of individuals, so any influence of HLA type on TCRB rearrangement remained unresolved. Sequencing cDNA rather than genomic DNA could over-represent highly expressing activated cells, although activation and CD3 levels did not differ between groups. Patients with type 1 diabetes made fewer insertions and deleted more nucleotides at VDJ recombination sites, implying thymic rearrangement abnormalities. Naive, central memory and regulatory TCRB repertoires appeared more similar among patients than among healthy donors.

Each donor gave one peripheral blood draw, averaging approximately 110 mL, which was collected into heparinised tubes. Using a panel that included CD45RO, CCR7, CD25, CD127, CD95 and CD27, naive, central memory, regulatory and stem cell-like memory CD4+ T cells were sorted on a BD FACSAria II. Every sorted population had a purity above 98%. PBMCs were separated immediately by Lymphoprep density gradient centrifugation and were stained directly, without being cultured. To minimize batch effects, samples were stained and sorted in pairs, one healthy donor with one patient per experiment. All of the isolated RNA was reverse transcribed with the High Capacity cDNA Reverse Transcription Kit, so expressed TCRB transcripts were sequenced. Survey-depth immunoSEQ sequencing was performed on stem cell-like memory T cell samples, with an average of about 1.01 million total reads per sample. After sorted cells were lysed in RLT buffer, RNA was extracted with DNase-treated RNeasy Micro or Mini kits, with the choice depending on cell number. To prevent cross-contamination, each cell subset was processed individually, whereas patient and healthy donor samples were processed jointly. TCRB sequences were amplified from cDNA with the immunoSEQ multiplex PCR, producing 87-bp fragments spanning the CDR3 region. The amplicons were sequenced using the Illumina HiSeq platform. The study's processing was this. PCR bias was corrected computationally using synthetic template baselines, and reads within Hamming distance 2 were collapsed, with unmergeable singletons discarded. By aligning reads against IMGT, V, D and J genes, CDR3 length, and insertions or deletions at six rearrangement sites were assigned. Within each subset, clonotype counts were normalized to the number of sorted cells before true diversity and Gini coefficients were calculated with the tcR R package. The overlap coefficient, calculated on TCRB nucleotide sequences, was used to quantify repertoire sharing. The source is immuneACCESS, and TCRdb retained only in-frame sequences with V and J called. Part of the clones is not carried over; for the studies checked, unresolved V genes explain less than half of this, and the remainder is unexplained. D and trimming come from the DNA, and the V and J calls and clone size come from that table. The sample table lists about 26,000 clones, 49% of them with a count of one. The top ten clones comprise 0.25% to 0.35% of the sample.

This receptor was taken from a man younger than 45 with type 1 diabetes. Sequenced material: stem cell memory CD4+ T cells from blood. According to the study, the label for this sample's cell subset or site signals: stem cell-like memory CD4+ T cells.

The CDR3 protein: CASSLDTGTVSYNEQFF. DNA sequence: TGTGCCAGCAGCTTGGACACCGGGACAGTCTCCTACAATGAGCAGTTCTTC. The V gene is TRBV5-6 and the J gene is TRBJ2-1; 7 bases in the junction line up with TRBD1. Reading from cysteine to phenylalanine, the CDR3 counts 17 amino acids. Left in the record is the CDR3 DNA by itself, 51 bases read in frame from the first base. CDR1 and CDR2 are read off the germline V gene as SGHDT and YYEEEE. Trimmed from V: 0 bases; trimmed from J: 0 bases; junction bases lacking a gene match: 6. Here the CDR3 is joined to the reference TRBV5-6 and TRBJ2-1 genes, and the full variable domain is: DAGVTQSPTHLIKTRGQQVTLRCSPKSGHDTVSWYQQALGQGPQFIFQYYEEEERQRGNFPDRFSGHQFPNYSSELNVNALLLGDSALYLCASSLDTGTVSYNEQFFGPGTRLTVL.